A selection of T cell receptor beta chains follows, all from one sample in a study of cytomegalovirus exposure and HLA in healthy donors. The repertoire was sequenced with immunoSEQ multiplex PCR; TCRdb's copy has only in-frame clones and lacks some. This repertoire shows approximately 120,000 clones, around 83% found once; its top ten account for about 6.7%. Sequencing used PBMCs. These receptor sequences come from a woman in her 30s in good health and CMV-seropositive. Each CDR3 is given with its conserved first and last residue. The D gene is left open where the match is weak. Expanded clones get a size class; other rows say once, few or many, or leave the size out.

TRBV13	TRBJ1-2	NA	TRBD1	CASSLAADRANYGYTF	TGTGCCAGCAGCTTAGCGGCGGACAGGGCCAACTATGGCTACACCTTC
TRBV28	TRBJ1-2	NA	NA	CASSSPAGGGGYTF	TGTGCCAGCAGTTCCCCGGCGGGGGGCGGTGGCTACACCTTC
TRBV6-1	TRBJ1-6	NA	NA	CASSEGGRSPLHF	TGTGCCAGCAGTGAAGGGGGGCGTTCACCCCTCCACTTT
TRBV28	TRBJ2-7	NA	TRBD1	CASSRQGAVSYEQYF	TGTGCCAGCAGCCGGCAGGGGGCCGTCTCCTACGAGCAGTACTTC
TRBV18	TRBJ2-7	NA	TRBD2	CASSPTSGYEQYF	TGTGCCAGCTCACCAACTAGCGGCTACGAGCAGTACTTC
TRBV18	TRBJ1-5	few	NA	CASSPEIGGKKPQHF	TGTGCCAGCTCACCGGAGATAGGGGGAAAAAAGCCCCAGCATTTT
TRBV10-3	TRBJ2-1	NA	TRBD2	CAISGQRGNEQFF	TGTGCCATCAGTGGTCAGCGGGGGAATGAGCAGTTCTTC
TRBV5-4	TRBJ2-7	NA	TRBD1	CASSTRDSSYEQYF	TGTGCCAGCAGCACTCGGGACAGCTCCTACGAGCAGTACTTC
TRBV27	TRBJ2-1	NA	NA	CASSLGSGGRGTSEQFF	TGTGCCAGCAGTTTAGGGTCGGGTGGCAGGGGTACAAGTGAGCAGTTCTTC
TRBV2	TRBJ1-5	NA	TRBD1	CASSAGQGDQPQHF	TGTGCCAGCAGTGCCGGACAGGGGGATCAGCCCCAGCATTTT
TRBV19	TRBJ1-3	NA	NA	CASMEQSSSGNTIYF	TGTGCCAGTATGGAACAGAGTAGCTCTGGAAACACCATATATTTT
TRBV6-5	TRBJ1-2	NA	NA	CASSDGMRDYGYTF	TGTGCCAGCAGTGACGGGATGAGGGACTATGGCTACACCTTC
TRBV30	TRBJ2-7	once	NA	CAWSVRGAEQYF	TGTGCCTGGAGTGTACGGGGGGCCGAGCAGTACTTC
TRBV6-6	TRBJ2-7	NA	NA	CASSYSPTTGYEQYF	TGTGCCAGCAGTTACTCCCCCACGACAGGCTACGAGCAGTACTTC
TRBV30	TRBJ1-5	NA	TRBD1	CAWSVGQGDQPQHF	TGTGCCTGGAGTGTAGGACAGGGGGATCAGCCCCAGCATTTT
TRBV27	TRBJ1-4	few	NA	CASRRGPNEKLFF	TGTGCCAGTCGAAGGGGTCCTAATGAAAAACTGTTTTTT
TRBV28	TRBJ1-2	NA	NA	CASSLSNYGYTF	TGTGCCAGCTCGTTATCTAACTATGGCTACACCTTC
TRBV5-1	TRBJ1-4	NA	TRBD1	CASSLASGTGDEKLFF	TGCGCCAGCAGCTTGGCATCCGGGACAGGGGACGAAAAACTGTTTTTT
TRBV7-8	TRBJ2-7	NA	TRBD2	CASSLAGGGGLYEQYF	TGTGCCAGCAGCTTAGCCGGGGGGGGCGGACTCTACGAGCAGTACTTC
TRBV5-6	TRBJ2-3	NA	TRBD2	CASSSGLAHFTDTQYF	TGTGCCAGCAGCTCAGGACTAGCTCATTTCACAGATACGCAGTATTTT
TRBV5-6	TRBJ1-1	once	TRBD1	CASSESRGVAEAFF	TGTGCCAGCAGCGAATCCAGGGGGGTAGCTGAAGCTTTCTTT
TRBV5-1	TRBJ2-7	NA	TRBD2	CASSLEEAGLAYEQYF	TGCGCCAGCAGCTTGGAAGAAGCCGGACTAGCTTACGAGCAGTACTTC
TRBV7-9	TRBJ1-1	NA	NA	CASSFSRDNAEAFF	TGTGCCAGCAGCTTTTCCCGGGACAACGCTGAAGCTTTCTTT
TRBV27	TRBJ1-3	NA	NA	CASSPQGSGNTIYF	TGTGCCAGCAGTCCACAGGGCTCTGGAAACACCATATATTTT
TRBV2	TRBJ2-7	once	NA	CASAQVYEQYF	TGTGCCAGCGCTCAGGTCTACGAGCAGTACTTC
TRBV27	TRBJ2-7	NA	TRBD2	CASSFTSGNEQYF	TGTGCCAGCAGTTTTACTAGCGGGAACGAGCAGTACTTC
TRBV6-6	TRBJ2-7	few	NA	CASSSTTFGEQYF	TGTGCCAGCAGCTCTACGACGTTCGGGGAGCAGTACTTC
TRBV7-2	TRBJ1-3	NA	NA	CASSPTTGNTIYF	TGTGCCAGCAGCCCAACAACCGGAAACACCATATATTTT
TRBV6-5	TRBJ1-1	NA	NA	CASSYQPSADTEAFF	TGTGCCAGCAGTTATCAGCCCTCAGCGGACACTGAAGCTTTCTTT
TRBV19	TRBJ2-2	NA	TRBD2	CASSIIARGGPTGELFF	TGTGCCAGTAGTATAATCGCCCGGGGGGGGCCGACCGGGGAGCTGTTTTTT
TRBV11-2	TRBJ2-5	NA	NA	CASSLEQQSWEQYF	TGTGCCAGCAGCTTAGAACAGCAGTCTTGGGAGCAGTACTTC
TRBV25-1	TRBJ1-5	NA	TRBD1	CASSESSGGQPQHF	TGTGCCAGCAGTGAGTCCTCAGGGGGACAGCCCCAGCATTTT
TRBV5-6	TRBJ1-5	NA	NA	CASSLSEGLTVSNQPQHF	TGTGCCAGCAGCTTAAGTGAGGGCCTTACCGTTAGCAATCAGCCCCAGCATTTT
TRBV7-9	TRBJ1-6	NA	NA	CASSLYDSPLHF	TGTGCCAGCAGCTTATATGATTCACCCCTCCACTTT